Presented here are 21 T cell receptor beta chains from one specimen sequenced in a study of T cells in narcolepsy. The method was immunoSEQ multiplex PCR; TCRdb's version includes in-frame clones alone and lacks a portion of them. The top ten clones hold 1.3% of a sample with 20,000 to 30,000 clones, roughly 85% of them seen once. The sample taken for sequencing was CD45RA- memory CD4+ T cells from PBMCs. The receptor source for this set is a human donor with narcolepsy.

The J gene is TRBJ2-7, the V gene TRBV5-4; D is undetermined. Trimming removed 0 bases from V and 7 bases from J, with 14 bases in between. This CDR3 has 14 amino acids. CDR1 is SGHNT and CDR2 is YYREEE in the germline V gene (reference sequence). CDR3 residues: CASSLAGSGAEQYF. The CDR3 DNA follows: TGTGCCAGCAGCTTGGCCGGGTCCGGAGCGGAGCAGTACTTC.

The chain carries TRBV10-3 and TRBJ2-1, with 9 nucleotides matching TRBD2. The germline gives CDR1 ENHRY, CDR2 SYGVKD. CDR3 length: 14 amino acids. V lost 6 bases and J lost 5; bases outside the gene matches: 5. This chain's CDR3 is CAIRRTSDDNEQFF. CDR3 in DNA: TGTGCCATCAGACGGACTAGCGATGACAATGAGCAGTTCTTC.

The chain couples TRBV15 to TRBJ2-5; a possible D gene is TRBD2 (7 bases). Germline V gene lookup returns CDR1 LNHNV and CDR2 YYDKDF (reference sequence). The CDR3 has 15 amino acids. The V end lost 4 bases, the J end lost 3 bases, and 15 bases lay between the germline ends. The CDR3 nucleotides are TGTGCCACCAGCACCCGGGGGGCGGCGAAAGAGACCCAGTACTTC. Translated: CATSTRGAAKETQYF.

The V gene is TRBV5-4, the J gene TRBJ1-2; D is perhaps TRBD1 (6 bases). Trimming stripped 3 bases from V and 5 bases from J, with 23 bases between. Germline values: CDR1 SGHNT, CDR2 YYREEE (reference sequence). The CDR3 is made up of 17 amino acids. The CDR3 DNA follows: TGTGCCAGCAGCTCTCCGGGACACTCTACGGCCGGGTATGGCTACACCTTC. It is translated as CASSSPGHSTAGYGYTF.

This clone was detected only once. This chain links TRBV19 with TRBJ2-7; 10 bases align to TRBD2. The trim removed 4 bases at V and 7 bases at J, leaving 16 bases unmatched. This CDR3 has 17 residues. CDR1 and CDR2 from the germline V gene are LNHDA and SQIVND (reference sequence). CDR3 region: CASSNYKGLAVSVEQYF. The CDR3 nucleotides read TGTGCCAGTAGTAATTATAAAGGACTAGCGGTTAGTGTAGAGCAGTACTTC.

J is TRBJ2-4 and V is TRBV6-5, with 9 positions matching TRBD1. This CDR3 is 14 amino acids long. CDR1 MNHEY and CDR2 SVGAGI come from the germline V gene. Losses at the gene ends were 5 bases for V and 9 bases for J; bases not matched to a gene: 8. CDR3: CASSTGTGKGIQYF. The DNA for the CDR3 is TGTGCCAGCAGTACCGGGACAGGGAAGGGCATTCAGTACTTC.

The chain joins TRBV4-2 to TRBJ2-1, with TRBD2 matching 8 bases. Germline V gene sequence: CDR1 LGHNA, CDR2 YNFKEQ. This CDR3 region has 17 residues. V was clipped by 0 bases and J by 1 base; unmatched bases: 5. The chain's CDR3 is CASSQDSGGGSYNEQFF. CDR3 DNA: TGTGCCAGCAGCCAAGATAGCGGCGGGGGGTCCTACAATGAGCAGTTCTTC.

This clone was observed a single time. The CDR3 sequence is CSVGQPYGYTF. DNA for the CDR3: TGCAGCGTTGGACAGCCTTATGGCTACACCTTC. The J gene is TRBJ1-2, the V gene TRBV29-1, with D possibly TRBD1 on 5 matching bases. This CDR3 contains 11 residues. Looked up from germline, CDR1 is SQVTM and CDR2 is ANQGSEA. The germline V and J ends were trimmed by 4 bases and 5 bases, with 8 bases remaining between them.

The chain combines TRBV2 with TRBJ1-2; 7 positions agree with TRBD1. Germline CDR1 and CDR2: SNHLY and FYNNEI. V lost 1 base and J lost 5; bases outside the gene matches: 1. The CDR3 loop spans 13 amino acids. The CDR3 bases are TGTGCCAGCAGTGAAGAGGGGGCTTATGGCTACACCTTC. Amino acid sequence: CASSEEGAYGYTF. The whole variable domain, remainder taken from reference TRBV2 and TRBJ1-2, is EPEVTQTPSHQVTQMGQEVILRCVPISNHLYFYWYRQILGQKVEFLVSFYNNEISEKSEIFDDQFSVERPDGSNFTLKIRSTKLEDSAMYFCASSEEGAYGYTFGSGTRLTVV.

The chain uses TRBV27 and TRBJ2-2, with a weak D call TRBD1 (6 bases). V lost 6 bases, J lost 0 bases, and 14 bases lay in between. Germline assignment: CDR1 MNHEY and CDR2 SMNVEV (reference sequence). The CDR3 covers 16 residues. CDR3 sequence reads: CASSRQGSSNTGELFF. The CDR3 DNA is TGTGCCAGCAGCCGGCAGGGGTCCTCGAACACCGGGGAGCTGTTTTTT.

This clone has just a few counts. The chain carries TRBV18 and TRBJ2-1; 12 bases agree with TRBD2. The CDR3 runs 16 residues. Looked up from germline, CDR1 is KGHSH and CDR2 is LQKENI. Germline trimming cut 0 bases from V and 9 bases from J; bases unmatched to any gene: 6. The CDR3 is CASSPPTSGGQGEQFF. In DNA, the CDR3 is TGTGCCAGCTCACCACCGACTAGCGGGGGTCAGGGTGAGCAGTTCTTC.

The rearrangement links TRBV5-6 to TRBJ1-5; D remains ambiguous. The ends were cut back, 0 bases at V and 6 bases at J, with 4 bases in the middle. This CDR3 has 12 residues. Germline-derived CDR1 and CDR2 are SGHDT and YYEEEE. The CDR3 loop is CASSLGPQPQHF. The CDR3 DNA sequence: TGTGCCAGCAGCTTGGGGCCTCAGCCCCAGCATTTT.

The chain employs TRBV5-5 and TRBJ2-7, with 9 bases identical to TRBD2. Germline CDR1 is SGHKS and CDR2 is YYEKEE (reference sequence). There are 15 residues in the CDR3. V lost 0 bases, J lost 3 bases, and 4 bases stayed unmatched. The CDR3 sequence is CASSLDGGRDYEQYF. CDR3 bases: TGTGCCAGCAGCTTGGATGGCGGGAGGGACTACGAGCAGTACTTC.

As for this clone: The junction and the germline gene differ at one end; a read error may be behind it. Other DNA sequences in the same sample also yield this CDR3. The CDR3 nucleotides read TGTGCCAGCAGCTTAAAGGGGTTGAACACTGAAGCCTTCTTT. This gives the protein CASSLKGLNTEAFF. The chain has TRBV7-2 and TRBJ1-1; D is perhaps TRBD1 (5 bases). The CDR3 totals 14 residues. Germline CDR1 reads SGHTA; CDR2 reads FQGNSA.

The chain is built from TRBV27 and TRBJ1-2; the D gene is possibly TRBD1 (5 bases). Looked up from germline, CDR1 is MNHEY and CDR2 is SMNVEV (reference sequence). The CDR3 covers 14 residues. V was trimmed by 6 bases and J by 0 bases, leaving 11 bases between them. The CDR3, as DNA: TGTGCCAGCAGACCCGGGGGAACTAACTATGGCTACACCTTC. Its translation is CASRPGGTNYGYTF.

In nucleotides, the CDR3 is TGTGCCAGTAGTTCACAGGGTGCCACTGAAGCTTTCTTT. Protein: CASSSQGATEAFF. The rearrangement links TRBV19 to TRBJ1-1, with a tentative D call TRBD1 (6 bases). V was clipped by 5 bases and J by 4 bases, with 11 bases between them. From germline, CDR1 is LNHDA and CDR2 SQIVND (reference sequence). This CDR3 contains 13 residues.

In this sample, this clone turned up once. The rearrangement links TRBV1 to TRBJ2-7; the table gives TRBD2 as D, unverified against the DNA. TRBV1 is shown as a pseudogene. The CDR3 totals 19 residues. CDR3 amino acids: CTSSQEHGAGGLGSYEQYF. CDR3 coding DNA: TGCACCAGCAGCCAAGAGCATGGAGCGGGAGGGCTAGGATCCTACGAGCAGTACTTC.

The chain employs TRBV2 and TRBJ1-5; possibly TRBD1 for D (6 bases). Germline V gives CDR1 SNHLY, CDR2 FYNNEI. CDR3 length: 13 amino acids. The V end lost 7 bases, the J end lost 3 bases, and 10 bases lay between the germline ends. The CDR3 DNA reads as TGTGCCAGCACCGAGGGGGTCAATCAGCCCCAGCATTTT. Residues: CASTEGVNQPQHF.

Comments on this clone: The junction differs from germline at one of its ends, possibly a read error. The V call is TRBV6-6, the J call TRBJ2-5, with 11 bases that match TRBD2. Germline V gives CDR1 MNHNY, CDR2 SVGAGI (reference sequence). The CDR3 is made up of 14 amino acids. CDR3 loop: CASSYSPTLAGGHF. CDR3 nucleotide sequence: TGTGCCAGCAGTTACTCGCCAACCCTAGCGGGAGGACACTTC.

The chain employs TRBV6-6 and TRBJ2-7; D is uncertain. Germline CDR1 MNHNY, CDR2 SVGAGI (reference sequence). CDR3 size: 12 residues. The germline V and J ends were trimmed by 5 bases and 1 base, with 6 bases remaining between them. The CDR3 is CASSPSSYEQYF. DNA of the CDR3: TGTGCCAGCAGTCCCTCTTCCTACGAGCAGTACTTC.

The rearrangement links TRBV9 to TRBJ1-6, with TRBD1 matching over 11 bases. Trimming cost V 0 bases and J 7 bases; bases outside gene matches: 3. CDR3 length: 16 residues. Germline CDR1 and CDR2: SGDLS and YYNGEE. Here the CDR3 reads CASSVEGTGGNSPLHF. In DNA, the CDR3 is TGTGCCAGCAGCGTAGAAGGGACAGGGGGAAATTCACCCCTCCACTTT. Together with reference TRBV9 and TRBJ1-6, the CDR3 gives the full variable domain: DSGVTQTPKHLITATGQRVTLRCSPRSGDLSVYWYQQSLDQGLQFLIQYYNGEERAKGNILERFSAQQFPDLHSELNLSSLELGDSALYFCASSVEGTGGNSPLHFGNGTRLTVT.